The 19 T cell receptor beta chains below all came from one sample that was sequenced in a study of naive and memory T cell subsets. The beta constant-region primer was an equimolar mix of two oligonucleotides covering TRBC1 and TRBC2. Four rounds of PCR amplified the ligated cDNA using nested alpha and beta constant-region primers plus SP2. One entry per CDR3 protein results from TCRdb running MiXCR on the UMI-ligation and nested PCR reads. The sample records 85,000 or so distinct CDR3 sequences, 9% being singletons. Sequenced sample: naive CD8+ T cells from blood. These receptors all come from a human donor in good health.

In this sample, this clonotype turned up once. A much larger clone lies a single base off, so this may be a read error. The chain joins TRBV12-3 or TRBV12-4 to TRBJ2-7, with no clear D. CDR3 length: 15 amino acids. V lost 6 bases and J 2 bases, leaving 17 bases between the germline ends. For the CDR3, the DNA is TGTGCCAGCAGCCCAAGGATAGGCCTGACCTACGAGCAGTACTTC. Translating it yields CASSPRIGLTYEQYF.

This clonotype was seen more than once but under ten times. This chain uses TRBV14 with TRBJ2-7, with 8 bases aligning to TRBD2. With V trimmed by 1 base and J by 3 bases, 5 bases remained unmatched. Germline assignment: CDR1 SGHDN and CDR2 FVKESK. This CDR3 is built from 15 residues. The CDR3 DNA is TGTGCCAGCAGCCAAGTTCCCCTAGCGGGCTACGAGCAGTACTTC. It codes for CASSQVPLAGYEQYF.

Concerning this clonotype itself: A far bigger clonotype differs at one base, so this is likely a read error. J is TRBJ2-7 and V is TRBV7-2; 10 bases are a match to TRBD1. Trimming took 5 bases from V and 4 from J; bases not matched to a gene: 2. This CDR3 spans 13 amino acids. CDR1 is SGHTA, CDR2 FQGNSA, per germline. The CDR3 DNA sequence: TGTACCAGCAGCCCGGGACAGGGGTACGAGCAGTACTTC. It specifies CTSSPGQGYEQYF.

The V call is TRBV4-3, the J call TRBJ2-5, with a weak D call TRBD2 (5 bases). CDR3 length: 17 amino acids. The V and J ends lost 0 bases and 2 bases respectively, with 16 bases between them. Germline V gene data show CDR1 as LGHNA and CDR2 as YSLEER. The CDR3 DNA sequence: TGCGCCAGCAGCCAAGATGGAGGAAGCGGAGTACAAGAGACCCAGTACTTC. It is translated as CASSQDGGSGVQETQYF.

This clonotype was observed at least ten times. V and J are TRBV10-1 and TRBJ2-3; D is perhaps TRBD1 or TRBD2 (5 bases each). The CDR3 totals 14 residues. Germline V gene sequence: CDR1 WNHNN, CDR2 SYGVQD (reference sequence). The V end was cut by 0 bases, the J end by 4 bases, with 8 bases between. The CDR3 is CASSESGVPDTQYF. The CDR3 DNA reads TGCGCCAGCAGTGAGTCGGGGGTCCCAGATACGCAGTATTTT.

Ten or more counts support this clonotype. As DNA, the CDR3 is TGTGCCAGCAGTGGACTAGCGGTCGACCAAGAGACCCAGTACTTC. Its translation is CASSGLAVDQETQYF. This sequence joins TRBV7-6 and TRBJ2-5, with 10 bases matching TRBD2. This CDR3 contains 15 residues. Germline CDR1 SGHVS, CDR2 FNYEAQ. Trimming removed 6 bases from V and 0 bases from J; junction bases left unmatched: 4.

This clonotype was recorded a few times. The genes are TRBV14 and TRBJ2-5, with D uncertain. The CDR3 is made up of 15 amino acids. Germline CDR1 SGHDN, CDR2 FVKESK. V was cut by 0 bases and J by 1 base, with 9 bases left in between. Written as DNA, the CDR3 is TGTGCCAGCAGCCAAGACGAGAAGTTCCAAGAGACCCAGTACTTC. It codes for CASSQDEKFQETQYF.

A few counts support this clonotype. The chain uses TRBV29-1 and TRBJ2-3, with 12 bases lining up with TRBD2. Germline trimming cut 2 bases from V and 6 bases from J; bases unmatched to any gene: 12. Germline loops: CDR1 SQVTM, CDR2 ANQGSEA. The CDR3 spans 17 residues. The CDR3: CSVERGELAGGSDTQYF. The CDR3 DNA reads TGCAGCGTTGAACGGGGGGAACTAGCGGGAGGATCGGATACGCAGTATTTT.

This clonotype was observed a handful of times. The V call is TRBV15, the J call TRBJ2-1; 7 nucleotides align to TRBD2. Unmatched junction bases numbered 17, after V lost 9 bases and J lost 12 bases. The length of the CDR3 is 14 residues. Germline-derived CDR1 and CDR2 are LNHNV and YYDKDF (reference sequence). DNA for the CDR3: TGTGCCACTAGCCGGGGTGTAGGACTAGTCCCGCAGTTCTTC. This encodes CATSRGVGLVPQFF.

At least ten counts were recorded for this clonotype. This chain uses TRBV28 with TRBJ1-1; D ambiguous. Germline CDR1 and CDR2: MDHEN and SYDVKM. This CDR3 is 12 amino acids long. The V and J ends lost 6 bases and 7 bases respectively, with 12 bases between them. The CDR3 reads CASRRGVLEAFF. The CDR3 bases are TGTGCCAGCAGGCGGGGAGTTCTTGAAGCTTTCTTT.

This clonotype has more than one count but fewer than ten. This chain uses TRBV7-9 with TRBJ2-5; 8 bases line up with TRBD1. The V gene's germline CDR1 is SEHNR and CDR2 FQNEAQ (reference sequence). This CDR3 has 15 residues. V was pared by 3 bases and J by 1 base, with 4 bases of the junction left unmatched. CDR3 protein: CASSLGTGFQETQYF. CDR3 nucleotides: TGTGCCAGCAGCTTGGGGACAGGCTTCCAAGAGACCCAGTACTTC.

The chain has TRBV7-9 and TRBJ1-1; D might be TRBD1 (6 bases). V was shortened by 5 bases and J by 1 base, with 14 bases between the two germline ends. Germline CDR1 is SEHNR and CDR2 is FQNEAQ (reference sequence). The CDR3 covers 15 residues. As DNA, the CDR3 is TGTGCCAGCAGCGGTGGACAGAACGGGAACACTGAAGCTTTCTTT. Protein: CASSGGQNGNTEAFF.

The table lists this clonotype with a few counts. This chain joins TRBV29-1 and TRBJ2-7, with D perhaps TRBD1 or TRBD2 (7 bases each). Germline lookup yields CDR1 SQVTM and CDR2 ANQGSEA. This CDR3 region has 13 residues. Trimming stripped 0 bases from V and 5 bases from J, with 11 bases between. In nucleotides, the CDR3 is TGCAGCGTTGAAGACAGGGGGGGACACGAGCAGTACTTC. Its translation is CSVEDRGGHEQYF.

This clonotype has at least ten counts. Here the CDR3 DNA reads TGCAGCGTTGAAGATGGCGTCGACAGGGGGCCCTACGAGCAGTACTTC. It encodes CSVEDGVDRGPYEQYF. This chain joins TRBV29-1 and TRBJ2-7; TRBD1 aligns across 10 bases. CDR3 size: 16 residues. Germline-derived CDR1 and CDR2 are SQVTM and ANQGSEA. Losses at the gene ends were 0 bases for V and 2 bases for J; bases not matched to a gene: 7.

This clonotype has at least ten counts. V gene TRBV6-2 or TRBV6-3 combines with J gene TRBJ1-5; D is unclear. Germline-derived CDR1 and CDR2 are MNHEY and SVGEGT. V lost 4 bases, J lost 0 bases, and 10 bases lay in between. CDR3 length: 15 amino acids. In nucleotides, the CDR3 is TGTGCCAGCAGTTCCAGCGAATATAGCAATCAGCCCCAGCATTTT. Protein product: CASSSSEYSNQPQHF.

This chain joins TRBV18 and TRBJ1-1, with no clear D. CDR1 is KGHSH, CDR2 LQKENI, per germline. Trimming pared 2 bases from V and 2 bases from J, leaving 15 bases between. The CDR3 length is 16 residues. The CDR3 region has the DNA TGTGCCAGCTCACCATCCTCGGCGGGAAGAAACACTGAAGCTTTCTTT. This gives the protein CASSPSSAGRNTEAFF.

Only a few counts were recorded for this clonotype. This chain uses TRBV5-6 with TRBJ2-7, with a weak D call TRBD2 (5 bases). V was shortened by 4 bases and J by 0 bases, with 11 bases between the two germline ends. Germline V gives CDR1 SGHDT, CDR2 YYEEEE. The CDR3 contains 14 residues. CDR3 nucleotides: TGTGCCAGCAGCCCACGGGGAAACTCCTACGAGCAGTACTTC. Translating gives CASSPRGNSYEQYF. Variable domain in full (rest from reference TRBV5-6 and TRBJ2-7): DAGVTQSPTHLIKTRGQQVTLRCSPKSGHDTVSWYQQALGQGPQFIFQYYEEEERQRGNFPDRFSGHQFPNYSSELNVNALLLGDSALYLCASSPRGNSYEQYFGPGTRLTVT.

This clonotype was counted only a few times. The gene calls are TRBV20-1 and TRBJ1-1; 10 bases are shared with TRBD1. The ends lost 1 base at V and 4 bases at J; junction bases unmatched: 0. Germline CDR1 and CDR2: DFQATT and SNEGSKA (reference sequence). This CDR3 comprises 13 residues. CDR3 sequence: CSARGTGGTEAFF. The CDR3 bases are TGCAGTGCTAGAGGGACAGGGGGCACTGAAGCTTTCTTT.

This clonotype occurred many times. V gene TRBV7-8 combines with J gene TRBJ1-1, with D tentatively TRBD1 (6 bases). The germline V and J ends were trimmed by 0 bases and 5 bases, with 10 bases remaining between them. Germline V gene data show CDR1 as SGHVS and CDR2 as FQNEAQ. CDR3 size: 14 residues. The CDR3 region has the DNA TGTGCCAGCAGCTTAGCGGTGAGGGGGACTGAAGCTTTCTTT. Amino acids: CASSLAVRGTEAFF.